This T cell receptor beta chain originates from a study of blood T cell repertoires in COVID-19. Study-level information: Spain, Italy and the United States supplied samples that represented acute and convalescent COVID-19. PBMCs, B-cell-depleted T cells, or T cells were the source of the cDNA or gDNA that made up the material.

Authors' analysis steps: Cell counts per sample came from amplifying reference gene primers. This table comes from immunoSEQ multiplex PCR, and its TCRdb copy is limited to in-frame clones, with some not included. For V, J and clone size, that table is used; D and trimming come from the DNA. This table has around 300,000 clones, over 75% appearing once. This CDR3 is 13 amino acids long. Trimming stripped 4 bases from V and 6 bases from J, with 13 bases between. CDR1 LGHDT and CDR2 YNNKEL come from the germline V gene (reference sequence). The sequence was obtained from a woman aged 70-85 years with acute or convalescent COVID-19. Specimen: peripheral blood. The V call is TRBV3-1 (or the pseudogene TRBV3-2), the J call TRBJ2-7, with D unresolved. The CDR3 sequence: CASSPRQKSEQYF. CDR3 DNA sequence: TGTGCCAGCAGCCCCCGCCAGAAGTCCGAGCAGTACTTC.